These 11 T cell receptor beta chains share one sample of origin, sequenced in a study of a mutant IDH1 vaccine in newly diagnosed glioma. This table comes from immunoSEQ multiplex PCR, and its TCRdb copy is limited to in-frame clones, with some not included. The table includes tens of thousands of clones, 70% to 80% detected once. Time point meaning: baseline, week 1 (first vaccination visit). The treatment: pre-vaccination baseline after standard-of-care therapy. The sequences come from PBMCs, collected from a glioma patient treated with radiotherapy, temozolomide or both. These TCRs come from a woman in her forties with glioma.

The chain links TRBV6-1 to TRBJ2-7; unclear D gene. Germline V gives CDR1 MNHNS, CDR2 SASEGT. CDR3 length equals 12 residues. The V gene lost 2 bases and the J gene lost 3 bases, with 5 bases spanning the gap. The CDR3 spells CASSEYSYEQYF. In nucleotides, the CDR3 is TGTGCCAGCAGTGAATACAGCTACGAGCAGTACTTC.

This clone was seen only a few times. The J gene is TRBJ1-2, the V gene TRBV7-2, with D possibly being TRBD1 (6 bases). CDR1 and CDR2 from the germline V gene are SGHTA and FQGNSA. The CDR3 consists of 12 residues. Trimming left V 5 bases short and J 5 bases short, with 9 bases between. CDR3 bases: TGTGCCAGCAGCGAAGGACAGTATGGCTACACCTTC. Its translation: CASSEGQYGYTF.

The CDR3 protein is CASSSSGSSTDTQYF. The CDR3 nucleotides are TGTGCCAGCAGCAGCAGCGGTTCTAGCACAGATACGCAGTATTTT. The genes are TRBV9 and TRBJ2-3, with D perhaps matching TRBD2 (5 bases). Trimming removed 4 bases from V and 0 bases from J, with 12 bases in between. Germline lookup yields CDR1 SGDLS and CDR2 YYNGEE. This CDR3 region has 15 residues.

The chain carries TRBV30 and TRBJ1-1; a possible D gene is TRBD1 (6 bases). Deletions cut 1 base from V and 4 bases from J, with 10 bases between. The CDR3 runs to 13 residues. CDR1 is GTSNPN, CDR2 SVGIG, per germline (reference sequence). In nucleotides, the CDR3 is TGTGCCTGGAGTGGGCAGGGGAGCACTGAAGCTTTCTTT. It is translated as CAWSGQGSTEAFF.

The table lists this clone with a count of one. This sequence joins TRBV6-1 and TRBJ2-5; perhaps TRBD2 as D (5 bases). Trimming cost V 10 bases and J 4 bases, with 16 bases left between them. The CDR3 has 13 amino acids. CDR1 and CDR2 (germline): MNHNS, SASEGT. The CDR3 loop reads CATCRVLAETQYF. CDR3 DNA sequence: TGTGCCACTTGTCGGGTCCTAGCAGAGACCCAGTACTTC.

The V and J genes are TRBV5-1 and TRBJ1-1; maybe TRBD1 (5 bases). Between the trimmed V and J ends, which lost 3 bases and 7 bases, there was a span of 22 bases. CDR1 is SGHRS, CDR2 YFSETQ, per germline. This CDR3 spans 16 amino acids. This CDR3 reads CASSSGTPPMNSEAFF. In nucleotides, the CDR3 is TGCGCCAGCAGCTCGGGGACCCCCCCGATGAATAGTGAAGCTTTCTTT.

The chain uses TRBV9 and TRBJ1-1; D not certain. The V end lost 4 bases, the J end lost 0 bases, and 16 bases lay between the germline ends. CDR1 is SGDLS, CDR2 YYNGEE, per germline. The CDR3 sequence is 16 residues long. This CDR3 is CASSKGHRGMNTEAFF. The CDR3 DNA sequence: TGTGCCAGCAGCAAGGGTCACAGAGGAATGAACACTGAAGCTTTCTTT. Together with reference TRBV9 and TRBJ1-1, the CDR3 gives the full variable domain: DSGVTQTPKHLITATGQRVTLRCSPRSGDLSVYWYQQSLDQGLQFLIQYYNGEERAKGNILERFSAQQFPDLHSELNLSSLELGDSALYFCASSKGHRGMNTEAFFGQGTRLTVV.

The CDR3 DNA sequence: TGTGCCAGCAGTTTCAGGACAGGGAAGCAGTTCTTC. It yields the protein CASSFRTGKQFF. The chain couples TRBV6-5 to TRBJ2-1; 8 bases match TRBD1. Trimming cost V 4 bases and J 11 bases; bases outside gene matches: 4. The CDR3 loop spans 12 amino acids. Germline lookup yields CDR1 MNHEY and CDR2 SVGAGI.

The chain couples TRBV29-1 to TRBJ1-2; tentatively, D is TRBD1 (6 bases). CDR1 and CDR2 (germline): SQVTM, ANQGSEA. Trimming pared 0 bases from V and 3 bases from J, leaving 8 bases between. This CDR3 comprises 13 residues. As DNA, the CDR3 is TGCAGCGTTGAAGAGAGGGGGGACTATGGCTACACCTTC. The encoded protein is CSVEERGDYGYTF. The full variable domain, completed using reference TRBV29-1 and TRBJ1-2, is SAVISQKPSRDICQRGTSLTIQCQVDSQVTMMFWYRQQPGQSLTLIATANQGSEATYESGFVIDKFPISRPNLTFSTLTVSNMSPEDSSIYLCSVEERGDYGYTFGSGTRLTVV.

This rearrangement joins TRBV27 to TRBJ1-6; 7 nucleotides line up with TRBD1. CDR3 length equals 14 residues. V gave up 3 bases and J gave up 6 bases; unmatched junction bases: 2. The germline V gene has CDR1 MNHEY and CDR2 SMNVEV (reference sequence). The CDR3 DNA reads TGTGCCAGCAGTTTGAGACAGGGTAATTCACCCCTCCACTTT. Translation gives CASSLRQGNSPLHF.

The gene calls are TRBV5-1 and TRBJ1-6, with TRBD1 identical over 11 bases. The CDR3 has 16 residues. Germline trimming cut 3 bases from V and 9 bases from J; bases unmatched to any gene: 8. Looked up from germline, CDR1 is SGHRS and CDR2 is YFSETQ. The CDR3 nucleotides are TGCGCCAGCAGCTCATCCGGGGACAGGGGGAGTTCACCCCTCCACTTT. Its translation: CASSSSGDRGSSPLHF.